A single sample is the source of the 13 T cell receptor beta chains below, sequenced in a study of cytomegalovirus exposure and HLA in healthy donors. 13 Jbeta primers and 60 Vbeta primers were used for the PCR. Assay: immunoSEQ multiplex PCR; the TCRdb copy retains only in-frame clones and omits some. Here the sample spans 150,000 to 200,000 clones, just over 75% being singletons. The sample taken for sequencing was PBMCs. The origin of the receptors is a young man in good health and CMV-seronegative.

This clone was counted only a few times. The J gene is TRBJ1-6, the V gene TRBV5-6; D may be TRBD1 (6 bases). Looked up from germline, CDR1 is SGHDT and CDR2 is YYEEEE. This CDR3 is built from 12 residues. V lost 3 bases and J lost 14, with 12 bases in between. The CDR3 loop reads CASSSTGRALHF. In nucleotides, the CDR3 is TGTGCCAGCAGCTCCACAGGGAGGGCCCTCCACTTT.

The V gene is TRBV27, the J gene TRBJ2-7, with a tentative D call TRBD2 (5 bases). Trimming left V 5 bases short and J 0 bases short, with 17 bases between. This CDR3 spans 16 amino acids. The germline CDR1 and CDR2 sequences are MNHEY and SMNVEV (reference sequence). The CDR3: CASSPTLSGFSYEQYF. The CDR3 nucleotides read TGTGCCAGCAGTCCGACCCTAAGCGGCTTCTCCTACGAGCAGTACTTC.

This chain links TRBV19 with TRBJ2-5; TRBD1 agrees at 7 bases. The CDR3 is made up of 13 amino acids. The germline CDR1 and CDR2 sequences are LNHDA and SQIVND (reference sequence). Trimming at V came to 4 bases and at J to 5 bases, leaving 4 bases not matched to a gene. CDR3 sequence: CASSKGGMETQYF. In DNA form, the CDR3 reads TGTGCCAGTAGTAAAGGGGGCATGGAGACCCAGTACTTC.

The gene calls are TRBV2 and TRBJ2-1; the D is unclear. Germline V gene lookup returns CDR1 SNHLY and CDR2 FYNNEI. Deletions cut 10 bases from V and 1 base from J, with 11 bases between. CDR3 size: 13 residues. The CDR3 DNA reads TGTGCCACCTCGCCCCAGTCCTACAATGAGCAGTTCTTC. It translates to CATSPQSYNEQFF.

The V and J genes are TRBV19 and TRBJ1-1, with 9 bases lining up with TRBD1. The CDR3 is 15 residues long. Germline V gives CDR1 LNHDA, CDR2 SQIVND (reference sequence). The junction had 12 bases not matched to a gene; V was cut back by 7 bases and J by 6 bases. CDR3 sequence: CASTIPTGGQAEAFF. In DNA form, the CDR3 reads TGTGCCAGTACTATCCCTACAGGGGGCCAGGCTGAAGCTTTCTTT.

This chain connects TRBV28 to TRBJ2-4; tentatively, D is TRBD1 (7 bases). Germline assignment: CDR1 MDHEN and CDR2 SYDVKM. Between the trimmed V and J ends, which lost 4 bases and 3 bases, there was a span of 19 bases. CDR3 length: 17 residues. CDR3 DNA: TGTGCCAGCAGTTCCCGACAGGGACTGACACTCAAAAACATTCAGTACTTC. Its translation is CASSSRQGLTLKNIQYF.

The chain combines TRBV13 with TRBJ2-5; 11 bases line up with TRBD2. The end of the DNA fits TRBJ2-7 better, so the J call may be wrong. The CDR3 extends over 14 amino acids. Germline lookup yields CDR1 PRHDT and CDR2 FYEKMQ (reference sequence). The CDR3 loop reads CASSLGLAADEQYF. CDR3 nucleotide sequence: TGTGCCAGCAGCCTGGGACTAGCGGCCGACGAGCAGTACTTC.

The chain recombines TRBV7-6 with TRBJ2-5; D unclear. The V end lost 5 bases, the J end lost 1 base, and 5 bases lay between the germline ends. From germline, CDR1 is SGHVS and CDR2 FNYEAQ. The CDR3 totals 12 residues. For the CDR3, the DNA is TGTGCCAGCAGCGCCAGCCAAGAGACCCAGTACTTC. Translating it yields CASSASQETQYF. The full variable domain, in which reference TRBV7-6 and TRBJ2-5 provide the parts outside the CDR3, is GAGVSQSPRYKVTKRGQDVALRCDPISGHVSLYWYRQALGQGPEFLTYFNYEAQQDKSGLPNDRFSAERPEGSISTLTIQRTEQRDSAMYRCASSASQETQYFGPGTRLLVL.

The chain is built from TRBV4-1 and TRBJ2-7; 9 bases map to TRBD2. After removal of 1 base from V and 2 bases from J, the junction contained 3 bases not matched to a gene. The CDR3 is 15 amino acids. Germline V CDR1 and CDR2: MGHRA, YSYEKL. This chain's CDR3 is CASSQVPSGTYEQYF. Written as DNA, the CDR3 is TGCGCCAGCAGCCAAGTTCCTAGCGGGACCTACGAGCAGTACTTC.

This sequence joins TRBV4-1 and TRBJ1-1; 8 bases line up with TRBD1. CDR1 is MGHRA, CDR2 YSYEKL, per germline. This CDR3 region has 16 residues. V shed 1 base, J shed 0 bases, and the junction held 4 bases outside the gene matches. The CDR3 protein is CASSQADRGVNTEAFF. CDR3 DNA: TGCGCCAGCAGCCAAGCTGACAGGGGAGTGAACACTGAAGCTTTCTTT.

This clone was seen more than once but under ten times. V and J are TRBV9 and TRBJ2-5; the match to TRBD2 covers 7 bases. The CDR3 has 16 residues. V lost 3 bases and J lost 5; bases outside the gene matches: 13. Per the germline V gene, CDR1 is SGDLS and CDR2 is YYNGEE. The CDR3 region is CASSANPGLPRETQYF. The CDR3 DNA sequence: TGTGCCAGCAGCGCCAACCCGGGACTACCACGGGAGACCCAGTACTTC.

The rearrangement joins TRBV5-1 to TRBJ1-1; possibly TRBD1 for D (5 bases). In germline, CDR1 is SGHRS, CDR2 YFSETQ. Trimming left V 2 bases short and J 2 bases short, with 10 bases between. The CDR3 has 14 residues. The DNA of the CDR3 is TGCGCCAGCAGCTTATCCAGGACAAACACTGAAGCTTTCTTT. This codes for CASSLSRTNTEAFF.

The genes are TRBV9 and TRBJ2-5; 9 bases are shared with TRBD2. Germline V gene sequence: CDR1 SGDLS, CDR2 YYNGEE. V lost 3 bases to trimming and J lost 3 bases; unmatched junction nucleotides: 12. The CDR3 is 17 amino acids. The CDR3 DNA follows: TGTGCCAGCAGCGGGGGGCGGGAGGGCCCCTCCAAAGAGACCCAGTACTTC. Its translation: CASSGGREGPSKETQYF.